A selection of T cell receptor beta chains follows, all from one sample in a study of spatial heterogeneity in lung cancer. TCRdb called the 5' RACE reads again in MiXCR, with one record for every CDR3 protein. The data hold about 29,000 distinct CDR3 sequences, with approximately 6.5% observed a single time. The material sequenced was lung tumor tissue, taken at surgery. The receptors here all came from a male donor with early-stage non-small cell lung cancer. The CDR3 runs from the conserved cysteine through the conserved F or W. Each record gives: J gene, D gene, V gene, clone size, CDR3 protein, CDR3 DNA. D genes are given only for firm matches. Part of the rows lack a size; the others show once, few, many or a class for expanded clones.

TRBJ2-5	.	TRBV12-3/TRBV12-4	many	CASSLSGTETQYF	TGTGCCAGCAGTTTATCCGGGACGGAGACCCAGTACTTC
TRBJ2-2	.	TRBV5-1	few	CASSSSSAGELFF	TGCGCCAGCAGCTCCTCTAGCGCCGGGGAGCTGTTTTTT
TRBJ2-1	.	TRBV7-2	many	CASSLLGIYNEQFF	TGTGCCAGCAGCTTACTGGGGATCTACAATGAGCAGTTCTTC
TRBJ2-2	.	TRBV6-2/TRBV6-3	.	CASVWTPNTGELFF	TGTGCCAGCGTCTGGACACCTAACACCGGGGAGCTGTTTTTT
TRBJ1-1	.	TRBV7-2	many	CASSLGHTTTEAFF	TGTGCCAGCAGCTTAGGACATACCACCACTGAAGCTTTCTTT
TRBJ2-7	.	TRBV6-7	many	CASSYSGGSYF	TGTGCCAGCAGTTACTCAGGGGGTTCGTACTTC
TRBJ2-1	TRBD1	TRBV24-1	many	CATSGDRGGGLGDEQFF	TGTGCCACCAGTGGAGATAGAGGGGGCGGTTTGGGCGATGAGCAGTTCTTC
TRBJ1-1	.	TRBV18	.	CASSQDKNTEAFF	TGTGCCAGCTCACAGGACAAGAACACTGAAGCTTTCTTT
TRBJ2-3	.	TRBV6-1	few	CASFSPGLSQYF	TGTGCCTCTTTCTCCCCCGGGCTATCGCAGTATTTT
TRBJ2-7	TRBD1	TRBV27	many	CASSLSGTGASYEQYF	TGTGCCAGCAGTTTAAGTGGGACAGGGGCTTCCTACGAGCAGTACTTC
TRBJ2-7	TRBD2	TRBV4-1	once	CASSRQLAGSYEQYF	TGCGCCAGCAGCCGCCAGCTAGCGGGGTCCTACGAGCAGTACTTC
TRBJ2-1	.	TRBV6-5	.	CASSLTGREYNEQFF	TGTGCCAGCAGCCTTACAGGGAGGGAATATAATGAGCAGTTCTTC
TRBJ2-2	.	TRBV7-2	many	CASSLGRNTGELFF	TGTGCCAGCAGCTTGGGCAGGAACACCGGGGAGCTGTTTTTT
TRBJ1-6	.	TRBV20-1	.	CSASQGIGNSPLHF	TGCAGTGCTAGTCAGGGTATTGGTAATTCACCCCTCCACTTT
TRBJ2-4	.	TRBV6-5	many	CASSYSRGQIAKNIQYF	TGTGCCAGCAGTTACTCCCGGGGGCAAATAGCCAAAAACATTCAGTACTTC
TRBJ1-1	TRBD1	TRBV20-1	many	CSARGTGRKVSTEAFF	TGCAGTGCTAGAGGGACAGGGAGGAAAGTGTCCACTGAAGCTTTCTTT
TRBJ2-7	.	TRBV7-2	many	CASSLEQATSYEQYF	TGTGCCAGCAGCTTAGAACAGGCGACCTCCTACGAGCAGTACTTC
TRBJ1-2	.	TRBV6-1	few	CASSEAHQGFYGYTF	TGTGCCAGCAGTGAGGCGCACCAGGGCTTCTATGGCTACACCTTC
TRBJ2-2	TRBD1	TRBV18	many	CASSPTSGGTGELFF	TGTGCCAGCTCACCAACTTCAGGGGGCACCGGGGAGCTGTTTTTT
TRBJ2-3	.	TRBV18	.	CASSPQNRATDTQYF	TGTGCCAGCTCACCACAGAATAGGGCGACAGATACGCAGTATTTT
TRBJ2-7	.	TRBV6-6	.	CASSYSGTWGEQYF	TGTGCCAGCAGTTACTCGGGTACTTGGGGCGAGCAGTACTTC
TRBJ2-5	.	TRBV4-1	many	CASSLGDQETQYF	TGCGCCAGCAGCCTTGGTGACCAAGAGACCCAGTACTTC
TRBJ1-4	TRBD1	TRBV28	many	CASFRQGVEKLFF	TGTGCCAGCTTCAGGCAGGGGGTTGAAAAACTGTTTTTT
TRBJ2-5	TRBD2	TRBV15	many	CATSRGPERGVYF	TGTGCCACCAGCAGGGGACCTGAGCGGGGGGTCTACTTC
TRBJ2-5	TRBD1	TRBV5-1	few	CASSAGTGSSKTQYF	TGCGCCAGCAGCGCCGGGACAGGGTCATCGAAGACCCAGTACTTC
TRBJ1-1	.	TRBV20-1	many	CSARNPTEAFF	TGCAGTGCTAGGAACCCGACTGAAGCTTTCTTT
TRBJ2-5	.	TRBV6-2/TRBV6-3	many	CASRRGRDETQYF	TGTGCCAGCAGACGGGGAAGGGATGAGACCCAGTACTTC
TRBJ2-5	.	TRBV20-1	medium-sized	CSADAADGPAETQYF	TGCAGTGCCGACGCCGCCGACGGCCCCGCAGAGACCCAGTACTTC
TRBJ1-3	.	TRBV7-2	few	CASSPPGTGNTIYF	TGTGCCAGCAGCCCCCCGGGAACTGGAAACACCATATATTTT
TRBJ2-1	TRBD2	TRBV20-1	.	CSARGLPGTRNEQFF	TGCAGTGCTAGAGGTCTCCCCGGGACTAGAAATGAGCAGTTCTTC
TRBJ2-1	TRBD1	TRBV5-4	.	CASSLERQGGNEQFF	TGTGCCAGCAGCTTGGAGCGACAGGGGGGGAATGAGCAGTTCTTC
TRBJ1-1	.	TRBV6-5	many	CASSYMRGTEAFF	TGTGCCAGCAGTTACATGCGCGGGACAGAAGCTTTCTTT
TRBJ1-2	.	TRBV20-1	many	CSAYYLGINYGYTF	TGCAGTGCTTATTACTTGGGAATCAACTATGGCTACACCTTC
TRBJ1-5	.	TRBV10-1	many	CAGAGQPQHF	TGCGCCGGCGCCGGTCAGCCCCAGCATTTT
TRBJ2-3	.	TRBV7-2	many	CASSLVLDSDTQYF	TGTGCCAGCAGCTTAGTCCTCGATTCAGATACGCAGTATTTT
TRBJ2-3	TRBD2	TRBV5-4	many	CASSLYLAGGPADTQYF	TGTGCCAGCAGCTTGTACCTAGCGGGGGGGCCCGCAGATACGCAGTATTTT
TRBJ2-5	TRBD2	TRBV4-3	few	CASSQRSGGLVPQETQYF	TGCGCCAGCAGCCAACGTAGCGGGGGGCTTGTTCCCCAAGAGACCCAGTACTTC
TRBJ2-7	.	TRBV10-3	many	CASRLAGASYEQYF	TGTGCCTCCCGATTGGCGGGGGCCTCCTACGAGCAGTACTTC
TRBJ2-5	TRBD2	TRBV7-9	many	CASSPLAGYQETQYF	TGTGCCAGCAGTCCCTTAGCGGGGTACCAAGAGACCCAGTACTTC
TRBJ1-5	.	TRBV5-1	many	CASSYSGAPNQPQHF	TGCGCCAGCAGCTATAGTGGGGCCCCGAATCAGCCCCAGCATTTT
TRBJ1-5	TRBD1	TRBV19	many	CASSITGGGNQPQHF	TGTGCCAGTAGTATAACAGGGGGCGGCAATCAGCCCCAGCATTTT
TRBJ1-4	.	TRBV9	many	CASSGWDGSGSEKLFF	TGTGCCAGCAGCGGTTGGGACGGTTCGGGAAGTGAAAAACTGTTTTTT
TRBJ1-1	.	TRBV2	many	CASSVKAGTEAFF	TGTGCCAGCAGTGTGAAAGCGGGCACTGAAGCTTTCTTT
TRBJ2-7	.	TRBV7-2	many	CASSLRGSIYEQYF	TGTGCCAGCAGCTTACGAGGATCTATCTACGAGCAGTACTTC
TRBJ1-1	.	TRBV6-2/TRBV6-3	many	CASSLYGLNTEAFF	TGTGCCAGCAGCCTGTACGGACTGAACACTGAAGCTTTCTTT
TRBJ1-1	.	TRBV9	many	CASSVVGSMNTEAFF	TGTGCCAGCAGCGTAGTGGGCAGCATGAACACTGAAGCTTTCTTT
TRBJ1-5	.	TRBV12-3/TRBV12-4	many	CASSLVAVRQPQHF	TGTGCCAGCAGTTTGGTGGCGGTCCGCCAGCCCCAGCATTTT
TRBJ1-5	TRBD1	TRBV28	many	CASSYRDRGYQPQHF	TGTGCCAGCAGTTATCGGGACAGGGGTTATCAGCCCCAGCATTTT
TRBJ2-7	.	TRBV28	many	CASFARPSLREQYF	TGTGCCAGCTTCGCGCGGCCGAGTCTACGCGAGCAGTACTTC
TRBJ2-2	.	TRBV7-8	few	CASSLAQGDTGELFF	TGTGCCAGCAGCTTAGCGCAAGGGGATACCGGGGAGCTGTTTTTT